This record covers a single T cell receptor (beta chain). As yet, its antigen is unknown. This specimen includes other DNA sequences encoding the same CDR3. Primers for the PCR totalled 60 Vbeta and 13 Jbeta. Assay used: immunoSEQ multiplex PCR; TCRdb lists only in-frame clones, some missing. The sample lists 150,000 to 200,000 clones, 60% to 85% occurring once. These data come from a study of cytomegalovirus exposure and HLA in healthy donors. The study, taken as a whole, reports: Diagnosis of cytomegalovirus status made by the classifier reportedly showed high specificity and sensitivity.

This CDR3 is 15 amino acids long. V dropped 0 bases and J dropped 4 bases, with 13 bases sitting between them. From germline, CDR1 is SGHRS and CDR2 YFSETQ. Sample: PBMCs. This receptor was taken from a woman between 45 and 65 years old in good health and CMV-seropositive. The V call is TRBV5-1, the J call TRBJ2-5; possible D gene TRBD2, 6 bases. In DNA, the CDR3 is TGCGCCAGCAGCTTGGTGGGGGGAATAGGAGAGACCCAGTACTTC. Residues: CASSLVGGIGETQYF.